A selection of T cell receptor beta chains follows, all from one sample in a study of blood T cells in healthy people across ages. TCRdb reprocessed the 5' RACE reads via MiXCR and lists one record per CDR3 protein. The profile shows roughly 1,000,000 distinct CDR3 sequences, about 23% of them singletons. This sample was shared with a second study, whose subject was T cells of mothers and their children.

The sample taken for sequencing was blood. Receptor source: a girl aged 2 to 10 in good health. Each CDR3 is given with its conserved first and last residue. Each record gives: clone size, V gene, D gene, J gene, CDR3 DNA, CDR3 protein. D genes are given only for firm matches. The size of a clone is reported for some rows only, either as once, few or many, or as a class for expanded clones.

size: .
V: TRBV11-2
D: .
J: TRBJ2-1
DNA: TGTGCCAGCAGCTCCTTCAGCGGTAGCGATTACCATGAGCAGTTCTTC
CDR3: CASSSFSGSDYHEQFF

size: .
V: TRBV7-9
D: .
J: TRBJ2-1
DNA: TGTGCCAGCAGCACTCGGGAGCACAATGAGCAGTTCTTC
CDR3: CASSTREHNEQFF

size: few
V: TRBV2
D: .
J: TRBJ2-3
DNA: TGTGCCAGCAGTGACGGGGCGGGATCCACAGATACGCAGTATTTT
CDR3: CASSDGAGSTDTQYF

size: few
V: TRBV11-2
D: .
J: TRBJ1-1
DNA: TGTGCCAGCAGCTTGGGAGCAGGGGTTGAAGCTTTCTTT
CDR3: CASSLGAGVEAFF

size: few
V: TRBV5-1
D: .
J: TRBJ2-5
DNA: TGCGCCAGCAGCTTGGCGGTTTCGTCCGAGACCCAGTACTTC
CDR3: CASSLAVSSETQYF

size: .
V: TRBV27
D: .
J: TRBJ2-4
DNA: TGTGCCAGCAGTTTGTCTCCAGCCAAAATCATTCAGTACTTC
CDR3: CASSLSPAKIIQYF

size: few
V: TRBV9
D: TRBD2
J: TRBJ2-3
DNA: TGTGCCAGCAGCGTATCCAGCGGGAACACAGATACGCAGTATTTT
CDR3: CASSVSSGNTDTQYF

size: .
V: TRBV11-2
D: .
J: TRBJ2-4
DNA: TGTGCCAGCAGCTATCACCCCAACTTAGCCAAAAACATTCAGTACTTC
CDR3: CASSYHPNLAKNIQYF

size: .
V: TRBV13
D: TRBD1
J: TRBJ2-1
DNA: TGTGCCAGCAGCTCCCCGGGACAGTACAATGAGCAGTTCTTC
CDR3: CASSSPGQYNEQFF

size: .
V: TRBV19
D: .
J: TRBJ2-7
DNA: TGTGCCAGTAGTAAGGACCGGGACGCCTCCTACGAGCAGTACTTC
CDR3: CASSKDRDASYEQYF

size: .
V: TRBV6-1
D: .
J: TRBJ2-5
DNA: TGTGCCAGCAGGGGGGGTACGATTCGAGGGACCCAGTACTTC
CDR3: CASRGGTIRGTQYF

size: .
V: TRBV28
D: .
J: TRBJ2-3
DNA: TGTGCCACCTCGGACTACGAGGAACTAGATACGCAGTATTTT
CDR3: CATSDYEELDTQYF

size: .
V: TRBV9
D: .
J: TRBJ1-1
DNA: TGTGCCAGCAGCGTAATCCCGGGGACTGAAGCTTTCTTT
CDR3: CASSVIPGTEAFF

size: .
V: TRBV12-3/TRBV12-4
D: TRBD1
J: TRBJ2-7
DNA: TGTGCCAGCAGTTTAGGGCACGGGACAGAGATCTCCTACGAGCAGTACTTC
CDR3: CASSLGHGTEISYEQYF

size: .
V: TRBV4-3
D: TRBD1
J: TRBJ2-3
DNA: TGCGCCAGCAGCCATGCTGCCTCAGGGGGCGGAGGCGCAGATACGCAGTATTTT
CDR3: CASSHAASGGGGADTQYF

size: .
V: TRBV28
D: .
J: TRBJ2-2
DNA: TGTGCCAGCAGTTTGTTCGGCACCGGGGAGCTGTTTTTT
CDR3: CASSLFGTGELFF

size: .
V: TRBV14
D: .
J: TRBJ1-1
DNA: TGTGCCAGCAGCCGAGATCTCAGACAGAGACAAGCTTTCTTT
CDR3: CASSRDLRQRQAFF

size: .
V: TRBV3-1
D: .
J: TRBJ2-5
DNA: TGTGCCAGCAGCCAAGAATTTTACAGGGAGAGCCCAGAGACCCAGTACTTC
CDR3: CASSQEFYRESPETQYF

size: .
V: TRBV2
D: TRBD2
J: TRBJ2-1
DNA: TGTGCCAGCAGTGCTGGACTAGTTGGACAGTTCTTC
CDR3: CASSAGLVGQFF

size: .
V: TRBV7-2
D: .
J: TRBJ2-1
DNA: TGTGCCAGCAGCAATTTTCCCGGGTCCTACAATGAGCAGTTCTTC
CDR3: CASSNFPGSYNEQFF

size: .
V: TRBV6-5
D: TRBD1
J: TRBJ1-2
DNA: TGTGCCAGCAGGGGGACGGGACAGGGAGGCTACACCTTC
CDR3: CASRGTGQGGYTF

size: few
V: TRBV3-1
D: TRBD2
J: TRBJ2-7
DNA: TGTGCCAGCAGCTCTAGCGGGCGGGTCCGCTACGAGCAGTACTTC
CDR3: CASSSSGRVRYEQYF

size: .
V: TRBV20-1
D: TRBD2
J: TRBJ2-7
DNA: TGCAGTGCTCTTAGGGATGGGACTAGCGGGAGAAGCTCCTACGAGCAGTACTTC
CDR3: CSALRDGTSGRSSYEQYF

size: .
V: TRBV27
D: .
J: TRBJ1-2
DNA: TGTGCCAGCAGGGACGGACAGACCACATTGGAGGGCTACACCTTC
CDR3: CASRDGQTTLEGYTF

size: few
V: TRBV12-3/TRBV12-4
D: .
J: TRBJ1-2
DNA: TGTGCCAGCAGTTCCTCATTCGGACTAGATGGCTACACCTTC
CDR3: CASSSSFGLDGYTF

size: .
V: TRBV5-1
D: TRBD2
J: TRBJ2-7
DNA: TGCGCCAGCAGCTTTGAACATCCCGGGACTAGCGGATTCTACGAGCAGTACTTC
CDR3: CASSFEHPGTSGFYEQYF

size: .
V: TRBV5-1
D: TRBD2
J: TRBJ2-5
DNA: TGCGCCAGCCGCCCTAGCGGGCCCGCAGGGGCCCAGTACTTC
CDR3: CASRPSGPAGAQYF

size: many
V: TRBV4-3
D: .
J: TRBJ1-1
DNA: TGCGCCAGCAGCCAACGCTACCAGGGAGGCGGCACTGAAGCTTTCTTT
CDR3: CASSQRYQGGGTEAFF

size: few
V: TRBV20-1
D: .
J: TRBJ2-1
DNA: TGCAGTGCTAGAGGACGGGAGCTACATTACGGAGCGAATGAGCAGTTCTTC
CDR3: CSARGRELHYGANEQFF

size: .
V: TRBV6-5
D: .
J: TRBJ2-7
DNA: TGTGCCAGCAATTTCCGACGGGGCATCTACGAGCAGTACTTC
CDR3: CASNFRRGIYEQYF

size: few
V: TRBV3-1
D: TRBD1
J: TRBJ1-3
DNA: TGTGCCAGCAGCCATGGACAGGGGGACACCATATATTTT
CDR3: CASSHGQGDTIYF

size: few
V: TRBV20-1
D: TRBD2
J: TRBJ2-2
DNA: TGCAGTGCCCCCCCGGGGGGGAACACCGGGGAGCTGTTTTTT
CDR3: CSAPPGGNTGELFF

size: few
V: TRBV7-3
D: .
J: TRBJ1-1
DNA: TGTGCCAGCAGCCCCCTTGCCCCATCTGAAGCTTTCTTT
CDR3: CASSPLAPSEAFF

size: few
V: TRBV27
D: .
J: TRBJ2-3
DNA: TGTGCCAGCGGTCAGGGGATCAGCACAGATACGCAGTATTTT
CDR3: CASGQGISTDTQYF

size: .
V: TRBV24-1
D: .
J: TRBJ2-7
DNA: TGTGCCACCAGTTCAATCGGCTCGGATTACGAGCAGTACTTC
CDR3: CATSSIGSDYEQYF

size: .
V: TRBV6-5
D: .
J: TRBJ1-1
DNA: TGTGCCAGCAGTTATAGGGTTTCTTGGATATCTGAAGCTTTCTTT
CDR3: CASSYRVSWISEAFF

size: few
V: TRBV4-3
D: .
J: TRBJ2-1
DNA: TGCGCCAGCAGCCAAGATGTCGACGCAGATCCCTACAATGAGCAGTTCTTC
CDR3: CASSQDVDADPYNEQFF

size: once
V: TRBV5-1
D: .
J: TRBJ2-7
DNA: TGCGCCAGCAGCCCTAACAGCCGACCCATCTCCTACGAGCAGTACTTC
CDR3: CASSPNSRPISYEQYF

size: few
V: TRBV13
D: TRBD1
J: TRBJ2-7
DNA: TGTGCCAGCAGCACACGACAGGGGATTTACGAGCAGTACTTC
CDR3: CASSTRQGIYEQYF

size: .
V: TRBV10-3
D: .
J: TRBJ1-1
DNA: TGTGCCATCAGTGAGCATCCGGGCACTGAAGCTTTCTTT
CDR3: CAISEHPGTEAFF

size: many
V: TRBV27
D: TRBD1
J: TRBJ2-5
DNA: TGTGCCAGCAGTTTATTTAGGGACAGGGCAGCGACCCAGTACTTC
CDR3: CASSLFRDRAATQYF

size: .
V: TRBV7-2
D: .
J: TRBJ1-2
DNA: TGTGCCAGCAGCCCTCTGGCCGCGCACGATGGCCACACCTTC
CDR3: CASSPLAAHDGHTF

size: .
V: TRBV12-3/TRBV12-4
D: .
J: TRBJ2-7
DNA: TGTGCCAGCAGTTTTTCACTGCGCTGCGAGCAGTACTTC
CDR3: CASSFSLRCEQYF

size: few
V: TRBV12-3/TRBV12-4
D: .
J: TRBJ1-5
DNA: TGTGCCAGCAGTCCACAGGTACAGCCCCAGCATTTT
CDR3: CASSPQVQPQHF